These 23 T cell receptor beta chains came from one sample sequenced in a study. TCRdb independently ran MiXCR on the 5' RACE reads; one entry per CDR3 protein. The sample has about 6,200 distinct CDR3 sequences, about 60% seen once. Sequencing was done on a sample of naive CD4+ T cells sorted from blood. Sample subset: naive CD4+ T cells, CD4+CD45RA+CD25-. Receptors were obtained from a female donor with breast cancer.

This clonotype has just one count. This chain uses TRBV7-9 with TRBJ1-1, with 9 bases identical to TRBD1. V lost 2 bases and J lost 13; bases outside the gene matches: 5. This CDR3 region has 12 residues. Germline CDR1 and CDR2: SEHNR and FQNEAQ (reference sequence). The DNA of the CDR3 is TGTGCCAGCAGCTTAAGTGGGGACAGGGTTTTCTTT. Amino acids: CASSLSGDRVFF.

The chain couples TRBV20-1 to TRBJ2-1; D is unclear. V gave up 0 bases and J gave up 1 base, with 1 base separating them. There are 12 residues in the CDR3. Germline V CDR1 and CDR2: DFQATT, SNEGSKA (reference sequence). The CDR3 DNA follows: TGCAGTGCTAGAGAGTCCTACAATGAGCAGTTCTTC. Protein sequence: CSARESYNEQFF.

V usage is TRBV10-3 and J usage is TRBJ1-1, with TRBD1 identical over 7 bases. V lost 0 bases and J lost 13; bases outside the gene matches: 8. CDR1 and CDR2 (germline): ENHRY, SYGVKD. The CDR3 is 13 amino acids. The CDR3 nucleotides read TGTGCCATCAGTGAGTCGGATGCAGGGGGTATTTTCTTT. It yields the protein CAISESDAGGIFF.

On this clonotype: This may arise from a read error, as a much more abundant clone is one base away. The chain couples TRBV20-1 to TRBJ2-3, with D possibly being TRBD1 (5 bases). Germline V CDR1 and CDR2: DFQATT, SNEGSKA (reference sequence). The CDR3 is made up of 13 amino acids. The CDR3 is CSALRSSTGTQYF. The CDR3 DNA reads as TGCAGTGCTCTCAGGAGTAGCACAGGTACGCAGTATTTT.

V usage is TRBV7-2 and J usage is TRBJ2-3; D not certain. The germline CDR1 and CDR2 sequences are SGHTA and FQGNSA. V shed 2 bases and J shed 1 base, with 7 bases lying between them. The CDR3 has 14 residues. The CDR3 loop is CASSLTAGTDTQYF. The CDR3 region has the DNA TGTGCCAGCAGCTTAACGGCGGGCACAGATACGCAGTATTTT.

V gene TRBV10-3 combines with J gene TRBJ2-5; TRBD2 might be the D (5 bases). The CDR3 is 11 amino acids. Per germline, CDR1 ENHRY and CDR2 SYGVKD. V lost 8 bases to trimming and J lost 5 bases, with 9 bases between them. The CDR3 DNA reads TGTGCCATCCGGGAAGGCGAGACCCAGTACTTC. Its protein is CAIREGETQYF.

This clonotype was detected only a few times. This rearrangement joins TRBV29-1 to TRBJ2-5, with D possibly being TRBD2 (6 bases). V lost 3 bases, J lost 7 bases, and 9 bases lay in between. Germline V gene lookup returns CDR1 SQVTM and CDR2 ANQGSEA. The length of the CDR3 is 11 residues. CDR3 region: CSVESLATQYF. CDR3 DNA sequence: TGCAGCGTTGAGTCACTAGCGACCCAGTACTTC. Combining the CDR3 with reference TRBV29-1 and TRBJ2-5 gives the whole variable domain SAVISQKPSRDICQRGTSLTIQCQVDSQVTMMFWYRQQPGQSLTLIATANQGSEATYESGFVIDKFPISRPNLTFSTLTVSNMSPEDSSIYLCSVESLATQYFGPGTRLLVL.

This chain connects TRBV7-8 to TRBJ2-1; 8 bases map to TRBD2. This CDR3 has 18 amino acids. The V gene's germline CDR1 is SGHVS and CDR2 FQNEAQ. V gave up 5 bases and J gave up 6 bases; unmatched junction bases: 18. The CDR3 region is CASSDTPWGSGSANEQFF. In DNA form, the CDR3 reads TGTGCCAGCAGCGATACACCTTGGGGCAGCGGGAGCGCCAATGAGCAGTTCTTC.

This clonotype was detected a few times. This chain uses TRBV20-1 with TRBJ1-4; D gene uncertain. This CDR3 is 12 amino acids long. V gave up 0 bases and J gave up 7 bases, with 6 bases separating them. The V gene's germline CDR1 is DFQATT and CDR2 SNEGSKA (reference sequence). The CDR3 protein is CSARDSGEKLFF. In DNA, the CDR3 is TGCAGTGCTAGAGATTCAGGTGAAAAACTGTTTTTT.

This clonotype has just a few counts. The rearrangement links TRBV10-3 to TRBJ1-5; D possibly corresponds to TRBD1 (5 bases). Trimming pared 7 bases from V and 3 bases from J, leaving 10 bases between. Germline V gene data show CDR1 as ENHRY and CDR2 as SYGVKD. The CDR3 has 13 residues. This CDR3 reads CAITGAINQPQHF. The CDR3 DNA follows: TGTGCCATCACCGGGGCGATCAATCAGCCCCAGCATTTT.

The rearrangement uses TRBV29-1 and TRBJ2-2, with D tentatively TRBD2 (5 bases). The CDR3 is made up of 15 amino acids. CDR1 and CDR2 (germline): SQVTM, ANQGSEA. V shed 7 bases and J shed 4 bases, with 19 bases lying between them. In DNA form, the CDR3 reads TGCAGCGCCCGGACTGGGGTTGATTTCACCGGGGAGCTGTTTTTT. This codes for CSARTGVDFTGELFF.

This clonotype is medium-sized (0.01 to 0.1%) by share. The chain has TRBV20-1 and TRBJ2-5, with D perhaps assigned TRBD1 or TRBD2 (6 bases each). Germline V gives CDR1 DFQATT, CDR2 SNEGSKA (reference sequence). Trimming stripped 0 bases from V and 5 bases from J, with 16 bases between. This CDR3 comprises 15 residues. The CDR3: CSARDYSGAGETQYF. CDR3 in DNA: TGCAGTGCTAGAGATTATTCGGGGGCCGGGGAGACCCAGTACTTC.

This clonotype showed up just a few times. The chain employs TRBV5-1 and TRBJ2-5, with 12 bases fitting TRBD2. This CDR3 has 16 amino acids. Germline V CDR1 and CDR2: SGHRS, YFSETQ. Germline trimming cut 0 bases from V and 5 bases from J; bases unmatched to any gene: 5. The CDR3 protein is CASSLETSGSYETQYF. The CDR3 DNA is TGCGCCAGCAGCTTGGAGACTAGCGGGAGTTATGAGACCCAGTACTTC.

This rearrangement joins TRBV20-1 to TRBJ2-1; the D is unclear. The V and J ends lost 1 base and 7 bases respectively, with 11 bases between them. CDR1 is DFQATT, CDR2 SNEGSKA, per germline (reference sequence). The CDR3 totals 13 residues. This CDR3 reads CSARGLGRNEQFF. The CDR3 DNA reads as TGCAGTGCTAGAGGTCTCGGTAGGAATGAGCAGTTCTTC.

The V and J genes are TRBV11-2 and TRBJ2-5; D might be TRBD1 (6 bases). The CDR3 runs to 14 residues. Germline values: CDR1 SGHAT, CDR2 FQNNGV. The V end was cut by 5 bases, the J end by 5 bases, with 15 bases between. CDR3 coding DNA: TGTGCCAGCAGCCAACAGGGACCCGGGGAGACCCAGTACTTC. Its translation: CASSQQGPGETQYF.

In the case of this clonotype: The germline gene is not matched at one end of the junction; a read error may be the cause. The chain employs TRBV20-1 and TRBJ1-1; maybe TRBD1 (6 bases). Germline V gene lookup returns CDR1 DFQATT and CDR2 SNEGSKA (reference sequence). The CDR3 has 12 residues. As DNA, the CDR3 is TGCAGTATAGAAACAGGGAACACTGAAGCCTTCTTT. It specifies CSIETGNTEAFF.

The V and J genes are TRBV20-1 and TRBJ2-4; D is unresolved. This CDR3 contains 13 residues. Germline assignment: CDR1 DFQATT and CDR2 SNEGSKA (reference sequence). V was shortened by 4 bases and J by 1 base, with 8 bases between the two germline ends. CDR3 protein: CSAIGQAKNIQYF. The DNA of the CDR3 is TGCAGTGCTATTGGGCAGGCCAAAAACATTCAGTACTTC.

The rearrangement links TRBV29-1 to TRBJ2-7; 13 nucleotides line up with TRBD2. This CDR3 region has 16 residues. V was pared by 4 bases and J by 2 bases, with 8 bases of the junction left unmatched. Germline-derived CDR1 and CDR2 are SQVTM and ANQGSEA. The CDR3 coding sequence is TGCAGCGTTGGTACCCTACTAGCGGGAGGGCCCTACGAGCAGTACTTC. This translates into CSVGTLLAGGPYEQYF.

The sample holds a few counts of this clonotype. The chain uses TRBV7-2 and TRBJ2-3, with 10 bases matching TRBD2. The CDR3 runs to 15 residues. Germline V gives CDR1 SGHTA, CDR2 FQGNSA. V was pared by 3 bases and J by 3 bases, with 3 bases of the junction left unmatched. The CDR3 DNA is TGTGCCAGCAGCTTGGGACTAGCGTGGACAGATACGCAGTATTTT. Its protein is CASSLGLAWTDTQYF.

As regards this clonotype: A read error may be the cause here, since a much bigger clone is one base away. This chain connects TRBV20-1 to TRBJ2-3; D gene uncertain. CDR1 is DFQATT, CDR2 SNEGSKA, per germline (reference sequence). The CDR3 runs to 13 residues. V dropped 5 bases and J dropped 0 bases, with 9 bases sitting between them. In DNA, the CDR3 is TGCAGTGCTCCCAGGAGTAGCACAGATACGCAGTATTTT. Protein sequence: CSAPRSSTDTQYF.

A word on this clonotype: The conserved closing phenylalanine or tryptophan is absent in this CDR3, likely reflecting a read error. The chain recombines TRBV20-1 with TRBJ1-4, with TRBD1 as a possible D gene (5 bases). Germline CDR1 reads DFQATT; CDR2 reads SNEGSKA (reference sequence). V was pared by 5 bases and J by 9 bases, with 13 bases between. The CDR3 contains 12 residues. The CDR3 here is CSAGQKGKKLFV. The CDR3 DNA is TGCAGTGCTGGGCAGAAGGGGAAAAAACTGTTTGTT.

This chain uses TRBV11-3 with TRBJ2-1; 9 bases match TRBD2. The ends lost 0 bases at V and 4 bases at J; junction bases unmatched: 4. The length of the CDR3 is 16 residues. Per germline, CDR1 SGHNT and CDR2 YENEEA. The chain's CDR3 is CASSLDGREGYNEQFF. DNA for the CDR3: TGTGCCAGCAGCTTAGATGGGCGGGAGGGATACAATGAGCAGTTCTTC.

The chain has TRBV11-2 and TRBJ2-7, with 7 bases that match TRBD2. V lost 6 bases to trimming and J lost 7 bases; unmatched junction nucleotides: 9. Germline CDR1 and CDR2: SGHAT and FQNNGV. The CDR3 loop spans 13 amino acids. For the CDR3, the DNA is TGTGCCAGCAGGCCGTCGGGGGGTGGGGAGCAGTACGTC. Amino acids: CASRPSGGGEQYV.